This TCR beta chain is from a study of shared T cell receptors in the human thymus. TCRdb keeps only in-frame clones here, not all; method: immunoSEQ multiplex PCR. The sample has approximately 660,000 clones; roughly 90% are singletons. The ends lost 4 bases at V and 3 bases at J; junction bases unmatched: 5. Germline CDR1 reads GTSNPN; CDR2 reads SVGIG (reference sequence). The CDR3 is 14 residues long. This sample also belongs to another study, concerning human thymus T cells. That paper notes: During corrective heart surgery, resections were taken, and the thymus tissue came from them. Related research has reported that thymic repertoires overlap highly among unrelated individuals.

The chain carries TRBV30 and TRBJ2-1; 8 nucleotides line up with TRBD2. The sequence came from a boy in the first two years of life with a congenital heart defect. Input material: thymocytes. The CDR3 spells CAWNASGCYNEQFF. CDR3 nucleotides: TGTGCCTGGAATGCTAGCGGGTGCTACAATGAGCAGTTCTTC.